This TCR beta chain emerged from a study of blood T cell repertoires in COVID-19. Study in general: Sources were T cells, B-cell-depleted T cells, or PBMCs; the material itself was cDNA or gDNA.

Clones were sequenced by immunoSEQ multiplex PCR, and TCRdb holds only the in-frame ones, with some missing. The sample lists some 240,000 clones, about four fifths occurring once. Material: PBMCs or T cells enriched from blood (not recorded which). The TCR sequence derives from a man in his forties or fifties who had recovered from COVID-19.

CDR3 loop: CASSPQGMKGTEAFF. CDR3 DNA sequence: TGTGCCAGCTCACCCCAGGGGATGAAGGGCACTGAAGCTTTCTTT. The J gene is TRBJ1-1, the V gene TRBV18; the D gene is possibly TRBD1 (6 bases). This CDR3 is 15 amino acids long. The V end lost 3 bases, the J end lost 4 bases, and 15 bases lay between the germline ends. Germline CDR1 KGHSH, CDR2 LQKENI.